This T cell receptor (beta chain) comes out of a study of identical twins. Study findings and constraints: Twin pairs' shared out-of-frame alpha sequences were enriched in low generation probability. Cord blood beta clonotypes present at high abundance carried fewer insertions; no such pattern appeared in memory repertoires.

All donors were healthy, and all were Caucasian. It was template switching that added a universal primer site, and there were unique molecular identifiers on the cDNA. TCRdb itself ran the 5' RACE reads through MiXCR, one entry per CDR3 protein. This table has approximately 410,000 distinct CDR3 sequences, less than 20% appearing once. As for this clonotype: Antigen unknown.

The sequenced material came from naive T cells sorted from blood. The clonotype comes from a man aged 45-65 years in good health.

The CDR3 DNA follows: TGTGCCAGCCCGGCTAGCGGAGTGGGTGGGTCCAATGAGCAGTTCTTC. Encoded protein: CASPASGVGGSNEQFF. This chain connects TRBV7-2 to TRBJ2-1; 7 positions agree with TRBD2. The CDR3 loop spans 16 amino acids. CDR1 is SGHTA, CDR2 FQGNSA, per germline. V dropped 8 bases and J dropped 6; count of bases not matched to a gene: 16.